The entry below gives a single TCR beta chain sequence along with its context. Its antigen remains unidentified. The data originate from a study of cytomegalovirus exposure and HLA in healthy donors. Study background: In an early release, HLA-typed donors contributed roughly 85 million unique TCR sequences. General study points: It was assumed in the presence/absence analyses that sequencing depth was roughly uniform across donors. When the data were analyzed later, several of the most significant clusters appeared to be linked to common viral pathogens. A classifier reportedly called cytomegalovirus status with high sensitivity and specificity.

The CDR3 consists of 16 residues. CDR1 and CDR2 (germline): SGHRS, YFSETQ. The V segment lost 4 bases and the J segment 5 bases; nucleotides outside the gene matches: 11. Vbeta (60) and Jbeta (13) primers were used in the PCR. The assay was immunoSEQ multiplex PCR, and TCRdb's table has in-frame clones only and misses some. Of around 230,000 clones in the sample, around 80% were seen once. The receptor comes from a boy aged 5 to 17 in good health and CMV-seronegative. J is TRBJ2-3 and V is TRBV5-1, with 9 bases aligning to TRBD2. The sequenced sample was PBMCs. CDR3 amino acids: CASSLGGSGRLDTQYF. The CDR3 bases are TGCGCCAGCAGCCTGGGGGGAAGCGGGAGGTTAGATACGCAGTATTTT.